One sample yielded the 12 T cell receptor beta chains listed below, sequenced in a study of T cell changes during pregnancy in multiple sclerosis. Data came from immunoSEQ multiplex PCR; TCRdb stores just in-frame clones and leaves some out. Here the sample spans about 67,000 clones, 80% to 95% being singletons. The specimen was peripheral blood, collected in the second trimester of pregnancy. These TCRs come from a female donor with multiple sclerosis, enrolled in a pregnancy study.

In its sample, this clone was seen once. The chain uses TRBV5-1 and TRBJ2-1, with D possibly matching TRBD1 (5 bases). The CDR3 sequence is 14 residues long. With 0 bases removed from V and 9 bases from J, the gap between germline ends came to 13 bases. CDR1 is SGHRS and CDR2 is YFSETQ in the germline V gene. CDR3 loop: CASSLASRQGEQFF. CDR3 sequence (DNA): TGCGCCAGCAGCTTGGCTAGTAGGCAGGGTGAGCAGTTCTTC.

This clone appeared a few times. Other DNA sequences in this sample translate to the same CDR3. The chain carries TRBV5-1 and TRBJ2-2, with 12 bases that match TRBD2. The CDR3 loop spans 16 amino acids. Trimming took 0 bases from V and 4 from J; bases not matched to a gene: 1. CDR1 SGHRS and CDR2 YFSETQ come from the germline V gene. The CDR3 reads CASSLGLAGATGELFF. For the CDR3, the DNA is TGCGCCAGCAGCTTGGGACTAGCGGGAGCCACCGGGGAGCTGTTTTTT.

This clone has only one observation. V usage is TRBV7-9 and J usage is TRBJ1-4; 7 bases are a match to TRBD1. Per the germline V gene, CDR1 is SEHNR and CDR2 is FQNEAQ (reference sequence). This CDR3 contains 14 residues. V lost 1 base and J lost 7; bases outside the gene matches: 3. CDR3 DNA: TGTGCCAGCAGCTTAGACAGGGGAAGTGAAAAACTGTTTTTT. It is translated as CASSLDRGSEKLFF.

V is TRBV7-9 and J is TRBJ2-7; weak D call: TRBD2 (7 bases). CDR1 and CDR2 (germline): SEHNR, FQNEAQ (reference sequence). The V gene lost 2 bases and the J gene lost 5 bases, with 13 bases spanning the gap. The CDR3 totals 14 residues. For the CDR3, the DNA is TGTGCCAGCAGCTTATCCGGGGGGCAAAACGAGCAGTACTTC. Protein: CASSLSGGQNEQYF.

The CDR3 DNA follows: TGCGCCAGCAGCCGAGAACTGGACGGGGGATCCTACGAGCAGTACTTC. Translation gives CASSRELDGGSYEQYF. The rearrangement uses TRBV4-3 and TRBJ2-7; the D gene is possibly TRBD2 (6 bases). The CDR3 runs 16 residues. V lost 4 bases, J lost 1 base, and 17 bases lay in between. The V gene's germline CDR1 is LGHNA and CDR2 YSLEER.

The chain recombines TRBV30 with TRBJ2-2; TRBD1 agrees at 10 bases. Germline CDR1 reads GTSNPN; CDR2 reads SVGIG (reference sequence). The CDR3 is 14 residues long. CDR3 bases: TGTGCTAGGGCCGGGACAGGGGCCACCGGGGAGCTGTTTTTT. Protein sequence: CARAGTGATGELFF.

J is TRBJ1-5 and V is TRBV7-2; 8 bases agree with TRBD1. CDR3 length: 18 amino acids. The germline CDR1 and CDR2 sequences are SGHTA and FQGNSA. J lost 0 bases, V lost 2 bases, and 9 bases had no gene match. The CDR3 DNA is TGTGCCAGCAGCTTAAGGGGTGGGACAGGATATAGCAATCAGCCCCAGCATTTT. Its translation is CASSLRGGTGYSNQPQHF.

This chain uses TRBV7-9 with TRBJ1-2, with TRBD1 as a possible D gene (5 bases). Germline CDR1 reads SEHNR; CDR2 reads FQNEAQ (reference sequence). The CDR3 sequence is 14 residues long. V was cut by 5 bases and J by 3 bases, with 13 bases left in between. CDR3 region: CASSPRGVDYGYTF. CDR3 bases: TGTGCCAGCAGCCCGCGGGGGGTAGACTATGGCTACACCTTC. The complete variable domain, with remaining parts taken from reference TRBV7-9 and TRBJ1-2, reads DTGVSQNPRHKITKRGQNVTFRCDPISEHNRLYWYRQTLGQGPEFLTYFQNEAQLEKSRLLSDRFSAERPKGSFSTLEIQRTEQGDSAMYLCASSPRGVDYGYTFGSGTRLTVV.

The CDR3 DNA reads TGTGCCAGTAGTATTTGGCAGGAAAATCAGCCCCAGCATTTT. This codes for CASSIWQENQPQHF. The rearrangement uses TRBV19 and TRBJ1-5; D not resolved. Trimming left V 3 bases short and J 4 bases short, with 10 bases between. The CDR3 extends over 14 amino acids. Germline V gene sequence: CDR1 LNHDA, CDR2 SQIVND (reference sequence).

This chain connects TRBV6-5 to TRBJ2-7; 7 nucleotides agree with TRBD1. CDR1 MNHEY and CDR2 SVGAGI come from the germline V gene. CDR3 length: 15 amino acids. V lost 2 bases to trimming and J lost 4 bases; unmatched junction nucleotides: 8. CDR3 residues: CASSYLATGIYEQYF. CDR3 DNA sequence: TGTGCCAGCAGTTACCTCGCGACAGGGATTTACGAGCAGTACTTC.

V is TRBV18 and J is TRBJ1-1, with D perhaps TRBD1 (5 bases). Trimming took 4 bases from V and 1 from J, leaving 10 bases between them. Germline V lookup: CDR1 KGHSH, CDR2 LQKENI. The CDR3 contains 14 residues. The CDR3 reads CASSLSGPNTEAFF. CDR3 in DNA: TGTGCCAGCTCACTCTCAGGGCCGAACACTGAAGCTTTCTTT.

The gene calls are TRBV10-2 and TRBJ2-2, with 8 bases identical to TRBD2. The CDR3 runs to 14 residues. J was trimmed by 2 bases and V by 7 bases; bases with no gene match: 3. Germline CDR1 reads WSHSY; CDR2 reads SAAADI. In DNA form, the CDR3 reads TGCGCCAGCATTGGGACTAGTAACACCGGGGAGCTGTTTTTT. This sequence encodes CASIGTSNTGELFF.